This T cell receptor (beta chain) was recovered during a study of glioma-infiltrating T cells. The CDR3 contains 14 residues. CDR1 is DFQATT, CDR2 SNEGSKA, per germline (reference sequence). V was pared by 1 base and J by 4 bases, with 4 bases of the junction left unmatched. TCR alpha and beta CDR3 regions were amplified from RNA using iRepertoire nested multiplex PCR. One-step reverse transcription and amplification started from roughly 100-400 ng of tissue mRNA or PBMC total RNA. TCRdb reanalysed the multiplex PCR reads using MiXCR and keeps one entry per CDR3 protein. In the table there are 170,000 or so distinct CDR3 sequences, around 40% of which are singletons. Regarding the study as a whole: Non-neoplastic patients had below-expected tissue-blood divergence, while all gliomas exceeded expectation. Tissue and blood shared very few CDR3 sequences.

This clonotype was counted many times. Its target is not known. The chain has TRBV20-1 and TRBJ2-1; 7 bases match TRBD2. The specimen was glioma tissue, nonneoplastic brain tissue, or PBMCs (not recorded which). This sequence was found in a human donor with low-grade glioma or glioblastoma, undergoing nonglioma brain surgery, or in good health (not recorded which). The CDR3 loop reads CSARGLAEYNEQFF. CDR3 DNA sequence: TGCAGTGCTAGAGGGCTAGCGGAGTACAATGAGCAGTTCTTC.